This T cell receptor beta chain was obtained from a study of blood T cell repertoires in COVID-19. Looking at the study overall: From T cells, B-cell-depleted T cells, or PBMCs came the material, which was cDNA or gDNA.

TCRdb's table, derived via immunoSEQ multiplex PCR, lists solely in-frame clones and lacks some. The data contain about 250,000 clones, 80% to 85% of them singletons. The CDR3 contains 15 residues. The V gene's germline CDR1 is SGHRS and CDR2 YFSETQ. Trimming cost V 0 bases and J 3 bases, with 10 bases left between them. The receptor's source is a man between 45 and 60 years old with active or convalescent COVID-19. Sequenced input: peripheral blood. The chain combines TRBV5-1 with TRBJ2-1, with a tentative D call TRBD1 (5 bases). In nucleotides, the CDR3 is TGCGCCAGCAGCTTGGGATGGGGCGGCTACAATGAGCAGTTCTTC. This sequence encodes CASSLGWGGYNEQFF.